These 20 T cell receptor beta chains originate from one sample sequenced in a study of early T cells in non-severe SARS-CoV-2 infection. Each CDR3 protein gets one entry after TCRdb re-called the 5' RACE reads with MiXCR. The sample shows fewer than 85,000 distinct CDR3 sequences, 10% to 15% of them seen only once. The sample consisted of whole blood. Every receptor here comes from an adult who was a healthcare worker with PCR-confirmed SARS-CoV-2 infection or an uninfected control (not recorded which).

This clonotype was found many times. The genes are TRBV6-2 or TRBV6-3 and TRBJ1-5; D is uncertain. The CDR3 runs to 14 residues. Germline CDR1 is MNHEY and CDR2 is SVGEGT. Trimming took off 2 bases at V and 4 bases at J, with 9 bases between the two ends. The CDR3 nucleotides are TGTGCCAGCAGTTACCTCGACGGGAATCAGCCCCAGCATTTT. Translation gives CASSYLDGNQPQHF.

This clonotype was counted ten times or more. The V call is TRBV9, the J call TRBJ2-7; tentative D call: TRBD2 (5 bases). This CDR3 spans 14 amino acids. CDR1 and CDR2 (germline): SGDLS, YYNGEE. V shed 4 bases and J shed 0 bases, with 11 bases lying between them. Here the CDR3 DNA reads TGTGCCAGCAGCCCCCGGGGTAGCTCCTACGAGCAGTACTTC. Protein: CASSPRGSSYEQYF.

This clonotype was recorded at least ten times. V gene TRBV12-3 or TRBV12-4 combines with J gene TRBJ2-7; D might be TRBD2 (6 bases). Trimming took 4 bases from V and 1 from J, leaving 8 bases between them. The length of the CDR3 is 13 residues. The chain's CDR3 is CASSWGESYEQYF. In DNA, the CDR3 is TGTGCCAGCAGTTGGGGGGAGTCCTACGAGCAGTACTTC.

This clonotype was counted ten times or more. J is TRBJ2-2 and V is TRBV7-2; no firm D call. This CDR3 region has 16 residues. From germline, CDR1 is SGHTA and CDR2 FQGNSA. V shed 5 bases and J shed 6 bases, with 19 bases lying between them. The DNA for the CDR3 is TGTGCCAGCAGCACCCGGGCCTTAACCGGCGCCGGGGAGCTGTTTTTT. Residues: CASSTRALTGAGELFF.

This clonotype has a count of ten or more. The chain joins TRBV5-5 to TRBJ2-1, with D possibly TRBD2 on 5 matching bases. The CDR3 contains 15 residues. Germline CDR1 is SGHKS and CDR2 is YYEKEE (reference sequence). V dropped 3 bases and J dropped 3 bases, with 13 bases sitting between them. The CDR3 region is CASSSNPGLYNEQFF. In DNA form, the CDR3 reads TGTGCCAGCAGCTCGAACCCAGGACTCTACAATGAGCAGTTCTTC. Using reference TRBV5-5 and TRBJ2-1 for the parts outside the CDR3, the full variable domain is DAGVTQSPTHLIKTRGQQVTLRCSPISGHKSVSWYQQVLGQGPQFIFQYYEKEERGRGNFPDRFSARQFPNYSSELNVNALLLGDSALYLCASSSNPGLYNEQFFGPGTRLTVL.

The rearrangement uses TRBV6-6 and TRBJ1-1; 7 bases align to TRBD1. The CDR3 contains 14 residues. Germline CDR1 and CDR2: MNHNY and SVGAGI (reference sequence). Trimming cost V 2 bases and J 1 base; bases outside gene matches: 1. CDR3 sequence: CASSYDRANTEAFF. The CDR3 nucleotides read TGTGCCAGCAGTTACGACAGGGCGAACACTGAAGCTTTCTTT.

CDR3 DNA: TGTGCCAGCAGGGACCCCGGAGGTCTATCCACTGAAGCTTTCTTT. Residues: CASRDPGGLSTEAFF. J is TRBJ1-1 and V is TRBV6-2 or TRBV6-3; D gene ambiguous. Germline CDR1 and CDR2: MNHEY and SVGEGT. V lost 6 bases, J lost 4 bases, and 18 bases lay in between. This CDR3 region has 15 residues.

The V gene is TRBV29-1, the J gene TRBJ2-1; no definite D call. Germline CDR1 reads SQVTM; CDR2 reads ANQGSEA. Trimming removed 6 bases at V and 6 bases at J, with 12 bases between. The CDR3 has 12 residues. The CDR3 sequence is CSVGPMGNEQFF. As DNA, the CDR3 is TGCAGCGTCGGCCCAATGGGCAATGAGCAGTTCTTC.

This clonotype has more than one count but fewer than ten. The chain uses TRBV14 and TRBJ2-5, with no clear D. V was cut by 4 bases and J by 4 bases, with 10 bases left in between. This CDR3 region has 13 residues. The germline V gene has CDR1 SGHDN and CDR2 FVKESK. The CDR3 spells CASSRHIGETQYF. The CDR3 DNA follows: TGTGCCAGCAGCCGGCATATCGGAGAGACCCAGTACTTC.

This clonotype was detected only a few times. The rearrangement joins TRBV11-2 to TRBJ1-3, with D unresolved. The CDR3 contains 14 residues. From germline, CDR1 is SGHAT and CDR2 FQNNGV. Trimming removed 5 bases from V and 6 bases from J, with 14 bases in between. The CDR3 loop reads CASSRSRVENTIYF. The CDR3 bases are TGTGCCAGCAGCCGATCGCGAGTGGAAAACACCATATATTTT. The entire variable domain, with the rest obtained from reference TRBV11-2 and TRBJ1-3, is as follows: EAGVAQSPRYKIIEKRQSVAFWCNPISGHATLYWYQQILGQGPKLLIQFQNNGVVDDSQLPKDRFSAERLKGVDSTLKIQPAKLEDSAVYLCASSRSRVENTIYFGEGSWLTVV.

This clonotype was recorded a few times. The chain couples TRBV2 to TRBJ2-7; D perhaps matches TRBD1 (6 bases). The CDR3 has 15 residues. Trimming left V 7 bases short and J 1 base short, with 17 bases between. CDR1 SNHLY and CDR2 FYNNEI come from the germline V gene. CDR3 protein: CASTDTGPPSYEQYF. DNA for the CDR3: TGTGCCAGCACCGACACAGGGCCACCGTCCTACGAGCAGTACTTC. The full variable domain, rest sourced from reference TRBV2 and TRBJ2-7, is EPEVTQTPSHQVTQMGQEVILRCVPISNHLYFYWYRQILGQKVEFLVSFYNNEISEKSEIFDDQFSVERPDGSNFTLKIRSTKLEDSAMYFCASTDTGPPSYEQYFGPGTRLTVT.

The chain has TRBV7-3 and TRBJ1-2; D is ambiguous. The germline gives CDR1 SGHTA, CDR2 FQGTGA. V shed 0 bases and J shed 8 bases, with 10 bases lying between them. The CDR3 runs to 13 residues. CDR3 in amino acids: CASSLTGGEGYTF. DNA for the CDR3: TGTGCCAGCAGCTTAACCGGCGGGGAAGGCTACACCTTC.

This chain links TRBV12-3 or TRBV12-4 with TRBJ2-3, with D unresolved. This CDR3 is 16 amino acids long. V lost 6 bases, J lost 2 bases, and 18 bases lay in between. The CDR3 loop is CASSPGIELYTDTQYF. The CDR3 nucleotides are TGTGCCAGCAGCCCAGGCATCGAACTCTACACAGATACGCAGTATTTT.

V is TRBV29-1 and J is TRBJ1-1, with 8 bases that match TRBD1. The V and J ends lost 7 bases and 5 bases, in that order; junction bases with no gene match: 15. CDR3 length: 15 residues. Germline V gene lookup returns CDR1 SQVTM and CDR2 ANQGSEA. The CDR3, as DNA: TGCAGCGCCGCCCCCCTACAGGGGGTAGGAACTGAAGCTTTCTTT. Translation: CSAAPLQGVGTEAFF.

This clonotype was detected only a few times. V and J are TRBV6-5 and TRBJ2-7; D not resolved. The CDR3 is made up of 17 amino acids. Germline values: CDR1 MNHEY, CDR2 SVGAGI. Trimming removed 2 bases at V and 7 bases at J, with 24 bases between. The CDR3 reads CASSYTDPATSRREQYF. The CDR3 nucleotides read TGTGCCAGCAGTTACACCGATCCAGCTACATCTCGTAGGGAGCAGTACTTC.

This chain connects TRBV6-5 to TRBJ2-7, with unresolved D. The CDR3 spans 12 residues. Trimming shortened V by 10 bases and J by 0 bases, and 10 bases separated the two germline ends. The V gene's germline CDR1 is MNHEY and CDR2 SVGAGI. The CDR3 nucleotides read TGTGCCACGGCGACGGCCTCCTACGAGCAGTACTTC. Protein: CATATASYEQYF.

This rearrangement joins TRBV5-6 to TRBJ2-7; D might be TRBD1 or TRBD2, each matching 5 bases. V lost 7 bases and J lost 4, with 15 bases in between. This CDR3 region has 13 residues. Germline CDR1 is SGHDT and CDR2 is YYEEEE. CDR3 sequence reads: CASVWGRGYEQYF. The CDR3 region has the DNA TGTGCCAGCGTTTGGGGCCGGGGTTACGAGCAGTACTTC.

In the case of this clonotype: A much larger clone sits a single nucleotide away, making a read error possible. The CDR3 nucleotides are TGTGCCAGCAGCTTAACTAGGGCCAGCGAGCAGTACTTC. This codes for CASSLTRASEQYF. This chain connects TRBV7-3 to TRBJ2-7; no clear D gene. The CDR3 runs to 13 residues. CDR1 SGHTA and CDR2 FQGTGA come from the germline V gene. Trimming pared 0 bases from V and 6 bases from J, leaving 9 bases between.

The V gene is TRBV12-3 or TRBV12-4, the J gene TRBJ2-7; 9 positions agree with TRBD2. The CDR3 is 14 amino acids. Unmatched junction bases numbered 8, after V lost 6 bases and J lost 5 bases. The CDR3 nucleotides read TGTGCCAGCAGCCTTCTAGCGGGATCCAACGAGCAGTACTTC. Protein: CASSLLAGSNEQYF.

This clonotype was counted only a few times. The rearrangement uses TRBV28 and TRBJ2-7; no clear D. Germline CDR1 MDHEN, CDR2 SYDVKM. The CDR3 spans 12 residues. Trimming removed 3 bases at V and 2 bases at J, with 5 bases between. CDR3 nucleotide sequence: TGTGCCAGCAGTTTTAGGGCCTACGAGCAGTACTTC. The encoded protein is CASSFRAYEQYF.